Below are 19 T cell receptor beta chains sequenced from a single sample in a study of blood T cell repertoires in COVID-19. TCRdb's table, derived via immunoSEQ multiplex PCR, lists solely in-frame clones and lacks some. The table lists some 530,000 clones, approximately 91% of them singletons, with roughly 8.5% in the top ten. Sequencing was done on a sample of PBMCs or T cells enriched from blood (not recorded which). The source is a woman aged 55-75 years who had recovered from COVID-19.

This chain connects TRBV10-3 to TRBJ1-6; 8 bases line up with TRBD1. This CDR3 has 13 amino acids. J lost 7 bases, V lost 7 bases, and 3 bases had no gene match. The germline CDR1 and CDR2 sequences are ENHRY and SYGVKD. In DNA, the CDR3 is TGTGCCATCACCCGGGACAGGAATTCACCCCTCCACTTT. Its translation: CAITRDRNSPLHF.

This chain's CDR3 is CASSQGGYYSTDTQYF. The CDR3 nucleotides read TGTGCCAGCAGCCAAGGCGGCTACTATTCCACAGATACGCAGTATTTT. The chain uses TRBV3-1 (or the pseudogene TRBV3-2) and TRBJ2-3; the D is unclear. This CDR3 comprises 16 residues. Germline-derived CDR1 and CDR2 are LGHDT and YNNKEL (reference sequence). V shed 1 base and J shed 2 bases, with 13 bases lying between them.

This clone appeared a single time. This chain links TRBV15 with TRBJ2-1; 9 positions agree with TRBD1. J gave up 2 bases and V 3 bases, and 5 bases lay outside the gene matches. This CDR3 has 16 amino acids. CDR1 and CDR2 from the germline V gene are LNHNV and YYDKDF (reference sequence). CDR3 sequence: CATSSKGDRAYNEQFF. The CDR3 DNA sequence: TGTGCCACCAGCAGCAAGGGGGACAGGGCCTACAATGAGCAGTTCTTC.

The CDR3 sequence: CASITGGPLYGYTF. The CDR3 coding sequence is TGTGCCAGTATCACAGGGGGCCCCCTCTATGGCTACACCTTC. V usage is TRBV19 and J usage is TRBJ1-2, with 9 bases fitting TRBD1. Per germline, CDR1 LNHDA and CDR2 SQIVND (reference sequence). V trimming: 7 bases; J trimming: 4 bases; junction bases outside the gene matches: 7. The CDR3 consists of 14 residues.

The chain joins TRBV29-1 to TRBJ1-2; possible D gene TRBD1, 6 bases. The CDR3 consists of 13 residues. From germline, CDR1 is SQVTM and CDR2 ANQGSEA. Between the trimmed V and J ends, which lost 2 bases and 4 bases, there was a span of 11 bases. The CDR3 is CSVERGRGYGYTF. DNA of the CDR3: TGCAGCGTTGAAAGGGGCAGGGGCTATGGCTACACCTTC.

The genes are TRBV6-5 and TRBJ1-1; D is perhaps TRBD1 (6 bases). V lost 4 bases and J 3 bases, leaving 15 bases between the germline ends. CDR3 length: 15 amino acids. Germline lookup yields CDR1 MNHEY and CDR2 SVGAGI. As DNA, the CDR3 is TGTGCCAGCAGTTTATGGGGGCGCGTGGACACTGAAGCTTTCTTT. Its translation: CASSLWGRVDTEAFF.

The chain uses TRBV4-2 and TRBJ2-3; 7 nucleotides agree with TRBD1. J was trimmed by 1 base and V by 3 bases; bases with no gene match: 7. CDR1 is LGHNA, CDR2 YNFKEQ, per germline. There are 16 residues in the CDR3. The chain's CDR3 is CASSQTQGLGTDTQYF. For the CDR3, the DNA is TGTGCCAGCAGCCAGACACAGGGGTTGGGCACAGATACGCAGTATTTT.

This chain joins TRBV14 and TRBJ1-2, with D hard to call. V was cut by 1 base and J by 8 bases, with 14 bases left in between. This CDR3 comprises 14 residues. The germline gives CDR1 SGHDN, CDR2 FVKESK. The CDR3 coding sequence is TGTGCCAGCAGCCAAGGGAACGGGGAAAGGGGCTACACCTTC. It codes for CASSQGNGERGYTF.

The CDR3 nucleotides are TGTGCCAGCCGGGTGGGCTATGGCTACACCTTC. Its translation: CASRVGYGYTF. This chain joins TRBV2 and TRBJ1-2; no reliable D call. Germline assignment: CDR1 SNHLY and CDR2 FYNNEI. CDR3 length: 11 amino acids. The V end lost 8 bases, the J end lost 4 bases, and 8 bases lay between the germline ends.

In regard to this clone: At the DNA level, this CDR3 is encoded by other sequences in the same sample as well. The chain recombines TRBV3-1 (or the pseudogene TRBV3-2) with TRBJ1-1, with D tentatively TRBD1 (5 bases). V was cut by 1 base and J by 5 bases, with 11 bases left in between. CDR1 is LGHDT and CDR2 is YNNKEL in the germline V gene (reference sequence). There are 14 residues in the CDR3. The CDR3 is CASSQGGGRTEAFF. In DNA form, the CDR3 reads TGTGCCAGCAGCCAAGGGGGGGGGAGGACTGAAGCTTTCTTT.

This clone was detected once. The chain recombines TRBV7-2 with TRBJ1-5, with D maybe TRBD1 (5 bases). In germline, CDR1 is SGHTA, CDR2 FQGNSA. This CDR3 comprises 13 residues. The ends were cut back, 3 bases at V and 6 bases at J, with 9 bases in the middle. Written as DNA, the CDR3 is TGTGCCAGCAGCTTTTGGAGGGGTCAGCCCCAGCATTTT. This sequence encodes CASSFWRGQPQHF.

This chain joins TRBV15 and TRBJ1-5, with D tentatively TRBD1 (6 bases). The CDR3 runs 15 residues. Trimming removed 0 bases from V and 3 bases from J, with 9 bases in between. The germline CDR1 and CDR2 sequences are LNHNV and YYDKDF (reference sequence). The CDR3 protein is CATSRDRQANQPQHF. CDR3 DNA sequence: TGTGCCACCAGCAGAGATCGACAGGCCAATCAGCCCCAGCATTTT.

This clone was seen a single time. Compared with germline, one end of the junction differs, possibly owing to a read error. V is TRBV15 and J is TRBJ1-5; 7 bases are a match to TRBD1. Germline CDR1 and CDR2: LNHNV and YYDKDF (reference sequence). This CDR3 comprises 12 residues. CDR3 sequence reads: CATSRDHTGVNF. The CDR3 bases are TGTGCCACCAGCAGAGATCACACAGGGGTGAATTTT.

The chain's CDR3 is CASTLTGERVGNIQYF. For the CDR3, the DNA is TGTGCCAGCACTTTGACAGGGGAGAGGGTAGGAAACATTCAGTACTTC. This chain connects TRBV2 to TRBJ2-4; 8 bases are a match to TRBD1. V lost 7 bases, J lost 6 bases, and 14 bases stayed unmatched. Germline values: CDR1 SNHLY, CDR2 FYNNEI. The CDR3 covers 16 residues.

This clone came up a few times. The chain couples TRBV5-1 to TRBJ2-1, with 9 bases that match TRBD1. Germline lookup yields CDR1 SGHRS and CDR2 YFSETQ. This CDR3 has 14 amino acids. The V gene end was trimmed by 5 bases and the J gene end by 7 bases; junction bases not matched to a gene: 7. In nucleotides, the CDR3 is TGCGCCAGCAGTCCCGGGACAGGGAAGAATGAGCAGTTCTTC. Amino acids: CASSPGTGKNEQFF. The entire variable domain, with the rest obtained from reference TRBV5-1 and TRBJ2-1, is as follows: KAGVTQTPRYLIKTRGQQVTLSCSPISGHRSVSWYQQTPGQGLQFLFEYFSETQRNKGNFPGRFSGRQFSNSRSEMNVSTLELGDSALYLCASSPGTGKNEQFFGPGTRLTVL.

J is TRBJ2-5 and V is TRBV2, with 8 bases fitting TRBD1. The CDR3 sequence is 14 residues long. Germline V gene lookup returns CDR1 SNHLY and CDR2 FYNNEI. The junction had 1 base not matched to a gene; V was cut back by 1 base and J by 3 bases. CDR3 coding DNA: TGTGCCAGCAGTGAAGAACAGGGGGAAGAGACCCAGTACTTC. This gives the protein CASSEEQGEETQYF.

The DNA for the CDR3 is TGTGCCAGCAGCTCCCGGGACAGCGCTCTTCTGGGTCGGGCCAACGTCCTGACTTTC. It specifies CASSSRDSALLGRANVLTF. V usage is TRBV7-9 and J usage is TRBJ2-6; 7 bases are a match to TRBD1. There are 19 residues in the CDR3. CDR1 and CDR2 (germline): SEHNR, FQNEAQ (reference sequence). V lost 4 bases, J lost 5 bases, and 17 bases stayed unmatched.

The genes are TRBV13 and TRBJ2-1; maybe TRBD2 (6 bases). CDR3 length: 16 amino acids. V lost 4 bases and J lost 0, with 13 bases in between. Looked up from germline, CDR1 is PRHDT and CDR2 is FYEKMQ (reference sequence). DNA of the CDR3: TGTGCCAGCAGCTCCCGAATCGGGAGCTCCTACAATGAGCAGTTCTTC. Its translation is CASSSRIGSSYNEQFF.

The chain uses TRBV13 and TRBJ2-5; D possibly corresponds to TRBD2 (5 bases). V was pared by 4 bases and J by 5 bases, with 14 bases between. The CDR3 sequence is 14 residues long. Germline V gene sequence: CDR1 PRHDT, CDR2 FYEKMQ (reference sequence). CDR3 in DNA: TGTGCCAGCAGCTCCTCGGCCCTAGCTGAGACCCAGTACTTC. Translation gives CASSSSALAETQYF.